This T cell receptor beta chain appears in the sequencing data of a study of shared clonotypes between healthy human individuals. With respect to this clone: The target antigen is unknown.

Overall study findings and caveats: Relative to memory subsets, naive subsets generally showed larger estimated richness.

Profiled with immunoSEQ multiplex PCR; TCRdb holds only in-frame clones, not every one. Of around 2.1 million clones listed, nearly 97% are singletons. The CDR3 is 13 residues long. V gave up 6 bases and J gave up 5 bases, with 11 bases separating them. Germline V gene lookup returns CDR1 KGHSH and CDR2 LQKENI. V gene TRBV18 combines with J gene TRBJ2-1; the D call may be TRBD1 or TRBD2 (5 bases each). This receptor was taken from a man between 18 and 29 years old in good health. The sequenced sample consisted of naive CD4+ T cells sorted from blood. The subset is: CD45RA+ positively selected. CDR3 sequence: CASSPLGDNEQFF. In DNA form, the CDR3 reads TGTGCCAGCTCGCCCCTGGGGGACAATGAGCAGTTCTTC.